The sequence of this T cell receptor (beta chain) was determined in a study of low-dose radiotherapy and immunotherapy resistance in tumors. Study at large: Fractions of 1 Gy went to Cohort 2 every two weeks, for 13 Gy over 26 weeks. On a schedule of every two weeks, intravenous cyclophosphamide at a dose of 200 mg/m2 was delivered one day before each radiation and immunotherapy administration.

Both TCRalpha and TCRbeta chains were reverse transcribed with V-gene-specific primers. TCRs were amplified for roughly 20 PCR cycles with a constant-region primer and V-primer adapter. TCRdb fed the reads into MiXCR, producing one record per CDR3 protein. The data show about 84,000 distinct CDR3 sequences, around a sixth seen once. V lost 2 bases, J lost 5 bases, and 19 bases lay in between. The CDR3 loop spans 15 amino acids. CDR1 is SQVTM and CDR2 is ANQGSEA in the germline V gene. This clonotype was seen at least ten times. Time point defined: after trial treatment. Noted treatment: LDRT plus nivolumab, ipilimumab, low-dose cyclophosphamide and aspirin (RACIN trial). The treatment that donors received included nivolumab, ipilimumab, aspirin, low-dose cyclophosphamide and low-dose radiotherapy.

This sample comprised PBMCs, obtained after low-dose radiotherapy plus immunotherapy. This TCR was sampled from a male donor with prostate cancer. The rearrangement joins TRBV29-1 to TRBJ2-7, with a weak D call TRBD1 (5 bases). CDR3 protein: CSVEFVGQGGDEQYF. CDR3 bases: TGCAGCGTTGAATTCGTCGGCCAGGGTGGGGACGAGCAGTACTTC.